This is a list of T cell receptor beta chains from one sample in a study of blood T cell repertoires in COVID-19. TCRdb's table, derived via immunoSEQ multiplex PCR, lists solely in-frame clones and lacks some. The sample has under 200,000 clones, approximately 79% seen once. Sequenced input: PBMCs or T cells enriched from blood (not recorded which). The source of these receptors is a woman in her seventies in a cohort exposed to, infected with or recovered from COVID-19 (not recorded which). Both conserved end residues are part of each CDR3. Fields, in order: D gene, J gene, V gene, clone size, CDR3 protein, CDR3 DNA. A D gene is named only where the DNA matches it firmly. Size values are once, few and many counts, or a class for expanded clones, and some rows have none.

.,TRBJ1-1,TRBV5-1,.,CASSLAGGREAFF,TGCGCCAGCAGCTTGGCCGGCGGTAGGGAAGCTTTCTTT
.,TRBJ2-1,TRBV11-3,.,CASSLEQGFYNEQFF,TGTGCCAGCAGCTTAGAACAGGGATTCTACAATGAGCAGTTCTTC
TRBD2,TRBJ2-1,TRBV15,once,CATSRGLAGEEEQFF,TGTGCCACCAGCAGAGGGCTAGCGGGAGAGGAGGAGCAGTTCTTC
TRBD2,TRBJ2-5,TRBV5-1,once,CASSLLAGEEETQYF,TGCGCCAGCAGCTTATTAGCGGGAGAGGAGGAGACCCAGTACTTC
.,TRBJ2-3,TRBV24-1,.,CATSAGKDTQYF,TGTGCCACCAGTGCGGGGAAAGATACGCAGTATTTT
TRBD2,TRBJ2-7,TRBV5-1,.,CASSSTGTSGREQYF,TGCGCCAGCAGCTCTACCGGGACTAGCGGGAGGGAGCAGTACTTC
TRBD1,TRBJ2-5,TRBV7-7,.,CASSENTGGETQYF,TGTGCTAGCAGCGAAAATACAGGGGGAGAGACCCAGTACTTC
.,TRBJ2-3,TRBV18,.,CASSPVVVNTDTQYF,TGTGCCAGCTCACCAGTAGTCGTGAATACAGATACGCAGTATTTT
TRBD2,TRBJ2-3,TRBV11-2,.,CASSLGLAEADTQYF,TGTGCCAGCAGCTTGGGACTAGCGGAGGCGGATACGCAGTATTTT
TRBD1,TRBJ1-6,TRBV28,once,CASSLYGTGSRPLHF,TGTGCCAGCAGTTTATATGGGACAGGCTCTAGGCCCCTCCACTTT